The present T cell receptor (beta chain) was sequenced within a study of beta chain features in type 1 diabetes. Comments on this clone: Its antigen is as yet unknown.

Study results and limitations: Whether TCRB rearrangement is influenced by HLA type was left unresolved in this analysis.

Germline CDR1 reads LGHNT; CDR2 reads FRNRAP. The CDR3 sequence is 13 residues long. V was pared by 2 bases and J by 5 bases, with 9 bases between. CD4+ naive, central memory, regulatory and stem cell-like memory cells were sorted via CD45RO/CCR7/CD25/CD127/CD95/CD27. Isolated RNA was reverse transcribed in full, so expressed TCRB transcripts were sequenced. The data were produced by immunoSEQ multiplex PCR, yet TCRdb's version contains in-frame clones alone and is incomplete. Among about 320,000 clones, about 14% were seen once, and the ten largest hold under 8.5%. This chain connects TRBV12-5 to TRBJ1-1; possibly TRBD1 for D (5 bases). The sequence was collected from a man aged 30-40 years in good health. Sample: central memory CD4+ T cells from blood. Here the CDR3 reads CASGLQGWTEAFF. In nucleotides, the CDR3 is TGTGCTAGTGGTTTGCAGGGTTGGACTGAAGCTTTCTTT.